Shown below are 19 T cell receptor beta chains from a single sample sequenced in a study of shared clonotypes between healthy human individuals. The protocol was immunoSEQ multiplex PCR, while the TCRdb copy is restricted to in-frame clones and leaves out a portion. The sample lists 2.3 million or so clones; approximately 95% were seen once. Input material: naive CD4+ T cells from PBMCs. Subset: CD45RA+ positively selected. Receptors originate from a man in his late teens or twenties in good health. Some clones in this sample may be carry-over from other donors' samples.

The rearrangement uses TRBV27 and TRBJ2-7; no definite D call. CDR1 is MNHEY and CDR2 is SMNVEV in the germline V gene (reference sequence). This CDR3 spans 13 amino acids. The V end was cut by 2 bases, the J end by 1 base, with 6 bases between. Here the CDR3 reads CASSLKASYEQYF. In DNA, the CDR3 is TGTGCCAGCAGTTTAAAGGCATCCTACGAGCAGTACTTC.

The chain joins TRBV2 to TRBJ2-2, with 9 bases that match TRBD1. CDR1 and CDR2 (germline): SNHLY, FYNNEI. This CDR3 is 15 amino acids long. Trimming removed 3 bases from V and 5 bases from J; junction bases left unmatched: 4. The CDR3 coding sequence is TGTGCCAGCAGTGATAGACAGGGGGGTACCGGGGAGCTGTTTTTT. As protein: CASSDRQGGTGELFF.

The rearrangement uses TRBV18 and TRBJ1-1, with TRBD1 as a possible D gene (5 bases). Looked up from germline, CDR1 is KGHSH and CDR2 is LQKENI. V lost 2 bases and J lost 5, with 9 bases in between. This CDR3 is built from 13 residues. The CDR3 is CASSPEQVTEAFF. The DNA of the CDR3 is TGTGCCAGCTCACCAGAACAGGTTACTGAAGCTTTCTTT.

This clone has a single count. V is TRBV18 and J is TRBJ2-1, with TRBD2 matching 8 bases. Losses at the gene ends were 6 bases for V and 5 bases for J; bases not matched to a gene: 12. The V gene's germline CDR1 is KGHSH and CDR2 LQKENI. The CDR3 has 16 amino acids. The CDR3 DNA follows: TGTGCCAGCTCCCCGGTTTGGCGGGAGGTGAACAATGAGCAGTTCTTC. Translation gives CASSPVWREVNNEQFF.

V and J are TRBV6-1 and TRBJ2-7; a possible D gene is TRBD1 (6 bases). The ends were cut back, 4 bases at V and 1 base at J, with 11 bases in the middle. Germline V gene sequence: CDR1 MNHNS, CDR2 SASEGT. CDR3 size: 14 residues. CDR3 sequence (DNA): TGTGCCAGCAGTGGTACAGGGAAGTCCTACGAGCAGTACTTC. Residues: CASSGTGKSYEQYF.

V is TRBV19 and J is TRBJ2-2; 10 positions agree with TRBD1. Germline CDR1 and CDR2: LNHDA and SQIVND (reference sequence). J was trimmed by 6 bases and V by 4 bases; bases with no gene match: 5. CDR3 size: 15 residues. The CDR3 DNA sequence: TGTGCCAGTAGTACAATGGACAGGGGGGCCGGGGAGCTGTTTTTT. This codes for CASSTMDRGAGELFF.

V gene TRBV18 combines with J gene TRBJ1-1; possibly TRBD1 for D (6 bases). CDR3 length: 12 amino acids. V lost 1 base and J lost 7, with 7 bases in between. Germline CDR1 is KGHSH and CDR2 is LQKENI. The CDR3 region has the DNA TGTGCCAGCTCACCACAGGGGGTTGAAGCTTTCTTT. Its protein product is CASSPQGVEAFF. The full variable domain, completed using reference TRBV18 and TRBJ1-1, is NAGVMQNPRHLVRRRGQEARLRCSPMKGHSHVYWYRQLPEEGLKFMVYLQKENIIDESGMPKERFSAEFPKEGPSILRIQQVVRGDSAAYFCASSPQGVEAFFGQGTRLTVV.

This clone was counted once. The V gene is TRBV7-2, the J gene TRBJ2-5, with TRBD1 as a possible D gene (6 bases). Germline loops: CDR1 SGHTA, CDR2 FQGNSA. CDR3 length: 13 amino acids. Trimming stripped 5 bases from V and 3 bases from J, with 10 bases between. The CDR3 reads CASSVRTEETQYF. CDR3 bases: TGTGCCAGCAGCGTGCGGACAGAAGAGACCCAGTACTTC.

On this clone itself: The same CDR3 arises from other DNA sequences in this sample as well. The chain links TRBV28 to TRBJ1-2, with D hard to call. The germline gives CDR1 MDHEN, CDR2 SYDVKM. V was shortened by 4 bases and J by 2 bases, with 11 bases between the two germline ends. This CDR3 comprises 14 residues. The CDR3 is CASSSTGRNYGYTF. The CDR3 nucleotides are TGTGCCAGCAGTTCGACTGGGAGGAACTATGGCTACACCTTC.

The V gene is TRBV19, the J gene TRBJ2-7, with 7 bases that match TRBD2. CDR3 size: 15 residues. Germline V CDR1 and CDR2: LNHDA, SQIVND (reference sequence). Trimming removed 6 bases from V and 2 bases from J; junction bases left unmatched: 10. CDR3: CASSMRDYPTYEQYF. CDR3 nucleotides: TGTGCCAGTAGCATGAGGGACTATCCAACCTACGAGCAGTACTTC.

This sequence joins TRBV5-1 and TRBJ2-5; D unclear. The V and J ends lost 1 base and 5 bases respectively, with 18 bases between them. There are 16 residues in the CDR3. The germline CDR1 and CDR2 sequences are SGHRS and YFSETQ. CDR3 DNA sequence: TGCGCCAGCAGCTTGAGTCCGGGTTTCCTTGAGGAGACCCAGTACTTC. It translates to CASSLSPGFLEETQYF. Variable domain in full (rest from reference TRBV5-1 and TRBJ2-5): KAGVTQTPRYLIKTRGQQVTLSCSPISGHRSVSWYQQTPGQGLQFLFEYFSETQRNKGNFPGRFSGRQFSNSRSEMNVSTLELGDSALYLCASSLSPGFLEETQYFGPGTRLLVL.

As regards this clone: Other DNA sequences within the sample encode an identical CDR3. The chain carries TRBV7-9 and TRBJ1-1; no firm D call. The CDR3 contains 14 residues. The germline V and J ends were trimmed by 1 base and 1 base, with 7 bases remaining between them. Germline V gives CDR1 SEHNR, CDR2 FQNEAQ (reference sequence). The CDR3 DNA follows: TGTGCCAGCAGCTTAGGGACGGCGAACACTGAAGCTTTCTTT. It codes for CASSLGTANTEAFF.

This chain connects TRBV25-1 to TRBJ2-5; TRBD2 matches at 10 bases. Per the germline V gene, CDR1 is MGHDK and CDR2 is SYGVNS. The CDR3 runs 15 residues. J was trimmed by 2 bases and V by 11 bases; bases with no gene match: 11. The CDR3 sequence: CACRGTSGVQETQYF. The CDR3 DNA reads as TGTGCCTGTCGCGGCACTAGCGGGGTTCAAGAGACCCAGTACTTC. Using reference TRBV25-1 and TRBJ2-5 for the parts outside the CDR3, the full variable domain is EADIYQTPRYLVIGTGKKITLECSQTMGHDKMYWYQQDPGMELHLIHYSYGVNSTEKGDLSSESTVSRIRTEHFPLTLESARPSHTSQYLCACRGTSGVQETQYFGPGTRLLVL.

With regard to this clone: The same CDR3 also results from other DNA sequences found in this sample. The DNA for the CDR3 is TGCGCCAGCAGTGAGGGGACAGGCTCCTACGAGCAGTACTTC. The encoded protein is CASSEGTGSYEQYF. The V call is TRBV10-1, the J call TRBJ2-7; 8 bases agree with TRBD1. Germline V gene lookup returns CDR1 WNHNN and CDR2 SYGVQD (reference sequence). The CDR3 loop spans 14 amino acids. V was pared by 2 bases and J by 0 bases, with 0 bases of the junction left unmatched.

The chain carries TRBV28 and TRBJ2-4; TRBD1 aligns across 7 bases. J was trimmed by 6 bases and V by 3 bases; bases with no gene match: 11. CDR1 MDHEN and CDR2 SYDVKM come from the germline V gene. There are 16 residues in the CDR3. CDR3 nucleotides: TGTGCCAGCAGTTTGGCTATCACGGGACAGCGAAACATTCAGTACTTC. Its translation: CASSLAITGQRNIQYF.

The CDR3 DNA is TGTGCCAGCAGCCTCGGACAGCTAAGCACAGATACGCAGTATTTT. This translates into CASSLGQLSTDTQYF. This chain uses TRBV13 with TRBJ2-3; perhaps TRBD1 as D (6 bases). Germline lookup yields CDR1 PRHDT and CDR2 FYEKMQ (reference sequence). The length of the CDR3 is 15 residues. V lost 5 bases and J 0 bases, leaving 12 bases between the germline ends.

The CDR3 sequence is CASSFGLWNPGELFF. The DNA of the CDR3 is TGCGCCAGCAGCTTTGGGTTATGGAATCCCGGGGAGCTGTTTTTT. The gene calls are TRBV5-1 and TRBJ2-2, with no clear D. The CDR3 has 15 residues. Trimming took off 2 bases at V and 6 bases at J, with 14 bases between the two ends. Germline V lookup: CDR1 SGHRS, CDR2 YFSETQ.

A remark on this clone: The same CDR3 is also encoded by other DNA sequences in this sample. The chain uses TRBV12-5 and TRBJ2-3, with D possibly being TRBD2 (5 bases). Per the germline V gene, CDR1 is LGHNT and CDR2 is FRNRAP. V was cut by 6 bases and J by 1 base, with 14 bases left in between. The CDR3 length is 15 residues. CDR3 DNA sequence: TGTGCTAGTGGACTCGGACTCCCCGGCACAGATACGCAGTATTTT. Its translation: CASGLGLPGTDTQYF.

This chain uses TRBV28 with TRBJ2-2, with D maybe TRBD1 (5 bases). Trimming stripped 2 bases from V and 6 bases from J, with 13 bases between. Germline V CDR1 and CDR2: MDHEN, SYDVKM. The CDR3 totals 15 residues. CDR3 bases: TGTGCCAGCAGTTTAAGGGTCAGGGTGGCCGGGGAGCTGTTTTTT. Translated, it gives CASSLRVRVAGELFF.